This TCR beta chain was captured by sequencing in a study of regulatory T cells in long-lasting Graves disease. Germline V gene data show CDR1 as SEHNR and CDR2 as FQNEAQ (reference sequence). CDR3 length equals 12 residues. The germline V and J ends were trimmed by 5 bases and 8 bases, with 10 bases remaining between them. Regarding the study as a whole: TRBV28, TRBJ1-2 and TRBJ2-5 emerged as the favored segments in persistent disease.

Ten or more counts support this clonotype. The antigen remains unidentified. Described time point: newly diagnosed GD, antithyroid drugs for less than 3 months. PBMC RNA served as the TCR library source. In building TCR beta libraries, iRepertoire HTBI primers were used together with Arm-PCR of CDR3 regions. Via MiXCR, TCRdb re-called the multiplex PCR reads, giving one row per CDR3 protein. The table shows 550,000 or so distinct CDR3 sequences, with around 12% occurring only once. These data were likewise used in another study, on T cells in Graves' hyperthyroidism and ophthalmopathy. That source adds: The HTBI primer set was used in a first-round RT-PCR of the TCR CDR3.

The TCR was taken from a woman aged 25 to 39 with Graves disease. The chain employs TRBV7-9 and TRBJ2-1, with D unresolved. This specimen was peripheral blood mononuclear cells (PBMCs), taken at new diagnosis, from a patient treated with antithyroid drugs. CDR3 loop: CASSRRGHEQFF. The CDR3 DNA reads TGTGCCAGCAGCCGTCGTGGGCATGAGCAGTTCTTC.